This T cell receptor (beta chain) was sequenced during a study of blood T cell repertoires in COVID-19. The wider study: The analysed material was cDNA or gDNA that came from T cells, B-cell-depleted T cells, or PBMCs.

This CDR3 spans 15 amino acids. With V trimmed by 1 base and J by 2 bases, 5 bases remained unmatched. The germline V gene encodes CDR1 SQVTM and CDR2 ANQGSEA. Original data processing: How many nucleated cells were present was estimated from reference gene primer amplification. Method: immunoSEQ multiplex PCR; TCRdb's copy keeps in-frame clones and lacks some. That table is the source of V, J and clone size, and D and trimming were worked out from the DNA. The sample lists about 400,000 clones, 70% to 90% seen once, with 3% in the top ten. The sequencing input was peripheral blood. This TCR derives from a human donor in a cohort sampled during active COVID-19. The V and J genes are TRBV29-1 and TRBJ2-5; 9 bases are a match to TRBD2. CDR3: CSVEGVAGAQETQYF. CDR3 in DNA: TGCAGCGTTGAAGGGGTAGCGGGGGCGCAAGAGACCCAGTACTTC.